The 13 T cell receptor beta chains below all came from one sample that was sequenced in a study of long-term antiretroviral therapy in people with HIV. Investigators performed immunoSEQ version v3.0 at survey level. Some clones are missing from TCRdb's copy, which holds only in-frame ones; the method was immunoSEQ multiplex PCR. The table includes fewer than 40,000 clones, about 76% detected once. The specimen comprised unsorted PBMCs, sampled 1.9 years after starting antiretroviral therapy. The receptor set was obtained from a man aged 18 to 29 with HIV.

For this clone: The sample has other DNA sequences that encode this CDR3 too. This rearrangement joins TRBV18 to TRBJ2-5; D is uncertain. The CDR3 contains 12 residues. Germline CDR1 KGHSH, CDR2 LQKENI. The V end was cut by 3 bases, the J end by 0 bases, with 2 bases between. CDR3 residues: CASSPNQETQYF. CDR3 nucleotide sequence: TGTGCCAGCTCACCGAACCAAGAGACCCAGTACTTC.

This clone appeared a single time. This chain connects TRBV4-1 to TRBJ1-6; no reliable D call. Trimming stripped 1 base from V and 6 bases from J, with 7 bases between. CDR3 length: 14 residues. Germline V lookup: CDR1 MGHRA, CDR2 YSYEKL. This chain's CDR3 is CASSQVMVNSPLHF. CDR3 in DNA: TGCGCCAGCAGCCAAGTAATGGTTAATTCACCCCTCCACTTT.

CDR3 residues: CAIAGQGSGYTF. The CDR3 bases are TGTGCCATCGCGGGGCAGGGGAGTGGCTACACCTTC. V is TRBV28 and J is TRBJ1-2, with a tentative D call TRBD1 (6 bases). The CDR3 has 12 residues. Trimming pared 10 bases from V and 7 bases from J, leaving 16 bases between. Germline-derived CDR1 and CDR2 are MDHEN and SYDVKM.

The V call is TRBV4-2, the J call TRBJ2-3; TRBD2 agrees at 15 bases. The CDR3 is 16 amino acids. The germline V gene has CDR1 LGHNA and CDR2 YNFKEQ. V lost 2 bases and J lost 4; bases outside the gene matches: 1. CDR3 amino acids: CASSQRTSGGADTQYF. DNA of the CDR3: TGTGCCAGCAGCCAAAGGACTAGCGGGGGGGCAGATACGCAGTATTTT.

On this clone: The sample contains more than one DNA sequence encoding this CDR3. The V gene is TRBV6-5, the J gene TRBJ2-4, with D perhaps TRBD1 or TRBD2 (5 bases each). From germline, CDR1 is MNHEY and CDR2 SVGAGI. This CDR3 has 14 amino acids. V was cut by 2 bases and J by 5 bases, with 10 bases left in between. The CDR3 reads CASSYGLGENIQYF. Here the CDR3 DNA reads TGTGCCAGCAGTTACGGGTTGGGGGAAAACATTCAGTACTTC.

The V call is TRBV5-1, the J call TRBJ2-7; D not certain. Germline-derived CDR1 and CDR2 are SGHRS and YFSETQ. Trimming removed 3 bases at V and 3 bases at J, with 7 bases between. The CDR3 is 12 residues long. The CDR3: CASSSSSYEQYF. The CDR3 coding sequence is TGCGCCAGCAGCTCCTCTAGCTACGAGCAGTACTTC.

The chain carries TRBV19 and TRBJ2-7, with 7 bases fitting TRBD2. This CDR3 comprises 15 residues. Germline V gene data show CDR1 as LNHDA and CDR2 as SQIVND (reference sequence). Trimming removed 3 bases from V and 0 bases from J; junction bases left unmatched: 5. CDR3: CASSIEAGLSYEQYF. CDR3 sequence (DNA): TGTGCCAGTAGTATTGAAGCGGGACTCTCCTACGAGCAGTACTTC.

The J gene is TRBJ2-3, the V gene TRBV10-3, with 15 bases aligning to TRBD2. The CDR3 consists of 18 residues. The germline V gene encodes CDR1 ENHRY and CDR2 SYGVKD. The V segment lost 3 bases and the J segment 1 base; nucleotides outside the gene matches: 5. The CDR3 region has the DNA TGTGCCATCAGTGAAGGACTAGCGGGGGGGTGGGGCACAGATACGCAGTATTTT. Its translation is CAISEGLAGGWGTDTQYF.

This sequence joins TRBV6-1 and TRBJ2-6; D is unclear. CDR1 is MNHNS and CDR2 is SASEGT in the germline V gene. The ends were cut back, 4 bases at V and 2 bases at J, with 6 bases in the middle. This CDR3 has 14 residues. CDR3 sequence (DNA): TGTGCCAGCAGTGTAGGTCCTGGGGCCAACGTCCTGACTTTC. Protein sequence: CASSVGPGANVLTF.

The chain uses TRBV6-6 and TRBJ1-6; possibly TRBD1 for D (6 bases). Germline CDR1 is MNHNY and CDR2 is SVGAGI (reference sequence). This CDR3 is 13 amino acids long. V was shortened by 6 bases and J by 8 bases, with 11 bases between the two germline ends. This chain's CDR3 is CASRQGRDSPLHF. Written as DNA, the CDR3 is TGTGCCAGCAGGCAGGGGCGGGATTCACCCCTCCACTTT.

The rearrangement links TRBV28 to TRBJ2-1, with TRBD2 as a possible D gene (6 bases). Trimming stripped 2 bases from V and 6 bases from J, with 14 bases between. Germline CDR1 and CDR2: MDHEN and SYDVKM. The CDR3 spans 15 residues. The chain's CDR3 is CASSLTGAGANEQFF. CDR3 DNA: TGTGCCAGCAGTTTAACGGGAGCTGGCGCCAATGAGCAGTTCTTC. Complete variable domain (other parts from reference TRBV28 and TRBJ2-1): DVKVTQSSRYLVKRTGEKVFLECVQDMDHENMFWYRQDPGLGLRLIYFSYDVKMKEKGDIPEGYSVSREKKERFSLILESASTNQTSMYLCASSLTGAGANEQFFGPGTRLTVL.

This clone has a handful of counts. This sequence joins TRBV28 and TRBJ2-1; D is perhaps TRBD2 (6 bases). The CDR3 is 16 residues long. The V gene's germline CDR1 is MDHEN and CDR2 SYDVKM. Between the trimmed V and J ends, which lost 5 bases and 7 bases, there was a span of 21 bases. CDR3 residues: CASSGFSGSYSNEQFF. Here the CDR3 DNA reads TGTGCCAGCAGTGGATTCAGCGGGTCCTACTCTAATGAGCAGTTCTTC. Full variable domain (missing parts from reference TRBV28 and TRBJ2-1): DVKVTQSSRYLVKRTGEKVFLECVQDMDHENMFWYRQDPGLGLRLIYFSYDVKMKEKGDIPEGYSVSREKKERFSLILESASTNQTSMYLCASSGFSGSYSNEQFFGPGTRLTVL.

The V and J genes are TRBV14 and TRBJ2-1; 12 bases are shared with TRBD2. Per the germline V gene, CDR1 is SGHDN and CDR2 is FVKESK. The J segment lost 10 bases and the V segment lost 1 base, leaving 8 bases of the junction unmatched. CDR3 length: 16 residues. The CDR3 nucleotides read TGTGCCAGCAGCCAAGCGTCTAGCGGGGGGGCTGGGGAGCAGTTCTTC. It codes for CASSQASSGGAGEQFF. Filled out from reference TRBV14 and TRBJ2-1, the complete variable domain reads EAGVTQFPSHSVIEKGQTVTLRCDPISGHDNLYWYRRVMGKEIKFLLHFVKESKQDESGMPNNRFLAERTGGTYSTLKVQPAELEDSGVYFCASSQASSGGAGEQFFGPGTRLTVL.